The 5 T cell receptor beta chains below all came from one sample that was sequenced in a study of blood T cell repertoires in COVID-19. TCRdb's table, derived via immunoSEQ multiplex PCR, lists solely in-frame clones and lacks some. The profile covers a few hundred thousand clones, with around 86% appearing a single time and 1.5% to 2% taken by the ten largest. Sequenced input: peripheral blood. These receptors were taken from a woman aged 45-59 years with acute or convalescent COVID-19.

The chain joins TRBV3-1 (or the pseudogene TRBV3-2) to TRBJ1-2, with 7 bases identical to TRBD1. Germline loops: CDR1 LGHDT, CDR2 YNNKEL (reference sequence). The V segment lost 0 bases and the J segment 6 bases; nucleotides outside the gene matches: 10. The CDR3 has 16 amino acids. The CDR3 spells CASSQDYRGGEDGYTF. CDR3 in DNA: TGTGCCAGCAGCCAAGATTACAGGGGAGGTGAGGATGGCTACACCTTC.

The chain couples TRBV7-2 to TRBJ1-2; the D gene is possibly TRBD1 (6 bases). V lost 0 bases and J lost 4, with 18 bases in between. The CDR3 spans 17 residues. Germline V gene data show CDR1 as SGHTA and CDR2 as FQGNSA. The CDR3, as DNA: TGTGCCAGCAGCTTAGCGTACACTAAAACAGGGATCTATGGCTACACCTTC. Translation gives CASSLAYTKTGIYGYTF.

This chain connects TRBV28 to TRBJ2-3; TRBD2 matches at 16 bases. Germline trimming cut 5 bases from V and 2 bases from J; bases unmatched to any gene: 13. The CDR3 consists of 20 residues. CDR1 and CDR2 from the germline V gene are MDHEN and SYDVKM. CDR3 amino acids: CASSEPGTSGRATLTDTQYF. CDR3 sequence (DNA): TGTGCCAGCAGTGAGCCCGGGACTAGCGGGAGGGCAACCCTCACAGATACGCAGTATTTT. Using reference TRBV28 and TRBJ2-3 for the parts outside the CDR3, the full variable domain is DVKVTQSSRYLVKRTGEKVFLECVQDMDHENMFWYRQDPGLGLRLIYFSYDVKMKEKGDIPEGYSVSREKKERFSLILESASTNQTSMYLCASSEPGTSGRATLTDTQYFGPGTRLTVL.

The V call is TRBV2, the J call TRBJ1-4; D unclear. Germline-derived CDR1 and CDR2 are SNHLY and FYNNEI. The V end lost 9 bases, the J end lost 0 bases, and 8 bases lay between the germline ends. CDR3 length: 13 amino acids. The CDR3 DNA reads as TGTGCCAGTGACGAGGCAACTAATGAAAAACTGTTTTTT. Translating gives CASDEATNEKLFF.

The chain recombines TRBV18 with TRBJ2-5, with 8 bases identical to TRBD2. J was trimmed by 5 bases and V by 5 bases; bases with no gene match: 7. In germline, CDR1 is KGHSH, CDR2 LQKENI. The CDR3 is made up of 14 amino acids. The DNA for the CDR3 is TGTGCCAGCTCAGGGGGACTAGAGCGGGAGACCCAGTACTTC. Its protein product is CASSGGLERETQYF.